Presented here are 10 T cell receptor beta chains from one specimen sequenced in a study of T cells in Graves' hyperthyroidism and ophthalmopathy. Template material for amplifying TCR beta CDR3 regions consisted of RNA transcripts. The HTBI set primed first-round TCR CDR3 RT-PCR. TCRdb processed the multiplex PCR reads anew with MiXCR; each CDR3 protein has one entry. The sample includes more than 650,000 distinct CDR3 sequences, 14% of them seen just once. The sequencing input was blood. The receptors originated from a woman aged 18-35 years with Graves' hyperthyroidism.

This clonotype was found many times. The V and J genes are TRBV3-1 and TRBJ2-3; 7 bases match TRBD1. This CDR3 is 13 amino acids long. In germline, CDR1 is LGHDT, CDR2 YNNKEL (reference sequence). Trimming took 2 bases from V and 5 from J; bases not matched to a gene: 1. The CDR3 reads CASSQNRGDTQYF. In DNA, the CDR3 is TGTGCCAGCAGCCAAAACAGGGGAGATACGCAGTATTTT.

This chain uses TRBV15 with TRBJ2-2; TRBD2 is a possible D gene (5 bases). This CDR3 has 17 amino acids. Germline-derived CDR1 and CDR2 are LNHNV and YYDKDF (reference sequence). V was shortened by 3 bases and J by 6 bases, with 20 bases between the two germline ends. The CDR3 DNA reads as TGTGCCACCAGCAGCTTGGGTGGACTCGTGCTCCCCGGGGAGCTGTTTTTT. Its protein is CATSSLGGLVLPGELFF.

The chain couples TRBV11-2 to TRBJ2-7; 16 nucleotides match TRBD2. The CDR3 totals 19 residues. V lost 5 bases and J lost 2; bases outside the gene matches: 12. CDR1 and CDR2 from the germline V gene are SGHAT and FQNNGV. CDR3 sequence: CASSRWGLAGGAPTYEQYF. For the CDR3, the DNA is TGTGCCAGCAGCCGCTGGGGACTAGCGGGAGGGGCCCCTACCTACGAGCAGTACTTC.

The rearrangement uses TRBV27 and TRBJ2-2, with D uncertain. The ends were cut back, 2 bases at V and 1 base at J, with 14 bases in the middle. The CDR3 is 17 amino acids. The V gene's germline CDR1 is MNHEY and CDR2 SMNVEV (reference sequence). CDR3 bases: TGTGCCAGCAGTTTAGATCGCAGGCAGAAGAACACCGGGGAGCTGTTTTTT. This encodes CASSLDRRQKNTGELFF.

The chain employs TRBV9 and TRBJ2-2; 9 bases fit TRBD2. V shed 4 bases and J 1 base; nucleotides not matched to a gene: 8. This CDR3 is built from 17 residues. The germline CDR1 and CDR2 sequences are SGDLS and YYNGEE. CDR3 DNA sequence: TGTGCCAGCAGCATCACCGTTAGCGGGAGGAACACCGGGGAGCTGTTTTTT. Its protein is CASSITVSGRNTGELFF. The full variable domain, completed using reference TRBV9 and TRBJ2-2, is DSGVTQTPKHLITATGQRVTLRCSPRSGDLSVYWYQQSLDQGLQFLIQYYNGEERAKGNILERFSAQQFPDLHSELNLSSLELGDSALYFCASSITVSGRNTGELFFGEGSRLTVL.

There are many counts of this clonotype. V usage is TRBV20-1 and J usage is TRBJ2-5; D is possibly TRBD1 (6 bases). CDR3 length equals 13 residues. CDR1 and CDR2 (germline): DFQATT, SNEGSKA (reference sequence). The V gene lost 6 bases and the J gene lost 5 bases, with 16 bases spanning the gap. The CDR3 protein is CSARIGGPETQYF. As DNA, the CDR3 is TGCAGTGCAAGGATAGGGGGTCCGGAGACCCAGTACTTC.

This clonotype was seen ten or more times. CDR3 loop: CASAPLAGRLDPDTQYF. As DNA, the CDR3 is TGTGCCAGTGCCCCACTAGCGGGAAGGTTGGACCCAGATACGCAGTATTTT. The chain carries TRBV27 and TRBJ2-3; 10 bases map to TRBD2. After removal of 9 bases from V and 4 bases from J, the junction contained 16 bases not matched to a gene. Germline CDR1 is MNHEY and CDR2 is SMNVEV (reference sequence). There are 17 residues in the CDR3.

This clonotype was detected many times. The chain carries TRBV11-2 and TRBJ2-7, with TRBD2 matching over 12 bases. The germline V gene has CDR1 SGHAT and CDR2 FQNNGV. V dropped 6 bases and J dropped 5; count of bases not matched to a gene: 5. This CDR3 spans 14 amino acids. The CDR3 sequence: CASSKTSGSNEQYF. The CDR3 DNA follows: TGTGCCAGCAGTAAGACTAGCGGGAGTAACGAGCAGTACTTC.

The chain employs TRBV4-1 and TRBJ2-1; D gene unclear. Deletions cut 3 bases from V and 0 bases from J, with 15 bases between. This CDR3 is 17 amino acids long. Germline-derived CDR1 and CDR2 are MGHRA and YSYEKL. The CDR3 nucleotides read TGCGCCAGCAGCCATTACCCTGGCGCGAGCTCCTACAATGAGCAGTTCTTC. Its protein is CASSHYPGASSYNEQFF.

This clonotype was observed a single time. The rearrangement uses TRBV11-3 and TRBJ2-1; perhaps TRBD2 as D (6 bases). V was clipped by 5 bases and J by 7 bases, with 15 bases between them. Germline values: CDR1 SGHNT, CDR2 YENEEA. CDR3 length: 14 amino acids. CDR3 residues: CASSVVGGKNEQFF. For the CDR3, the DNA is TGTGCCAGCAGCGTAGTTGGCGGGAAGAATGAGCAGTTCTTC. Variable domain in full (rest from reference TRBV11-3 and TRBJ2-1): EAGVVQSPRYKIIEKKQPVAFWCNPISGHNTLYWYLQNLGQGPELLIRYENEEAVDDSQLPKDRFSAERLKGVDSTLKIQPAELGDSAVYLCASSVVGGKNEQFFGPGTRLTVL.